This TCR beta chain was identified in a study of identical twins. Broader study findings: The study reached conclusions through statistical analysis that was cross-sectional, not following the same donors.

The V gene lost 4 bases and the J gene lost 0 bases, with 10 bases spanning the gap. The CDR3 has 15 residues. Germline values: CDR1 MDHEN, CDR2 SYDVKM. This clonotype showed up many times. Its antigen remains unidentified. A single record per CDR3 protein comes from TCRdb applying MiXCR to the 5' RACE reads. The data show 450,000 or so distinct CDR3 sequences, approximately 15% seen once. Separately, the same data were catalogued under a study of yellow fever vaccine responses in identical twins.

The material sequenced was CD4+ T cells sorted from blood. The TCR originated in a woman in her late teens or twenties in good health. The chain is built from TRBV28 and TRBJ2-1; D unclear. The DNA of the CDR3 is TGTGCCAGCAGTTCCCGACCGAGCTCCTACAATGAGCAGTTCTTC. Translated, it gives CASSSRPSSYNEQFF.